Below, 17 T cell receptor beta chains from the same sample are listed, as sequenced in a study of tumor-infiltrating lymphocytes in localized non-small cell lung cancer. Only in-frame clones appear in the TCRdb table, and some are missing; sequencing was by immunoSEQ multiplex PCR. The sample has about 14,000 clones; around 68% are singletons. Material for sequencing was lung tumor tissue. Source of these receptors: a human donor with non-small cell lung cancer.

About this clone: The same CDR3 arises from other DNA sequences in this sample as well. The V gene is TRBV5-1, the J gene TRBJ2-3; D not resolved. The CDR3 spans 12 residues. V was shortened by 5 bases and J by 14 bases, with 18 bases between the two germline ends. The germline CDR1 and CDR2 sequences are SGHRS and YFSETQ. The CDR3 DNA follows: TGCGCCAGCAGTTACGACATGGTCAAGTGGTATTTT. Residues: CASSYDMVKWYF.

This chain connects TRBV2 to TRBJ2-5; 8 bases fit TRBD1. Germline CDR1 is SNHLY and CDR2 is FYNNEI. The CDR3 is made up of 15 amino acids. After removal of 5 bases from V and 3 bases from J, the junction contained 8 bases not matched to a gene. The CDR3 loop reads CASSSLQGAKETQYF. The CDR3 bases are TGTGCCAGCAGTTCCCTCCAGGGGGCTAAAGAGACCCAGTACTTC. Filled out from reference TRBV2 and TRBJ2-5, the complete variable domain reads EPEVTQTPSHQVTQMGQEVILRCVPISNHLYFYWYRQILGQKVEFLVSFYNNEISEKSEIFDDQFSVERPDGSNFTLKIRSTKLEDSAMYFCASSSLQGAKETQYFGPGTRLLVL.

The genes are TRBV6-5 and TRBJ2-5; D possibly uses TRBD1 or TRBD2 (6 bases each). Trimming stripped 1 base from V and 7 bases from J, with 19 bases between. The CDR3 covers 16 residues. Germline V lookup: CDR1 MNHEY, CDR2 SVGAGI. This CDR3 is CASSYYRGGHLVTQYF. The CDR3 DNA reads as TGTGCCAGCAGTTACTACCGAGGGGGGCACTTGGTGACCCAGTACTTC.

The V and J genes are TRBV6-6 and TRBJ2-2; D may be TRBD2 (6 bases). CDR3 length: 14 amino acids. Trimming left V 8 bases short and J 7 bases short, with 17 bases between. Germline V lookup: CDR1 MNHNY, CDR2 SVGAGI (reference sequence). The chain's CDR3 is CASREQGGDGELFF. CDR3 bases: TGTGCCAGCCGTGAGCAGGGCGGGGACGGGGAGCTGTTTTTT.

The J gene is TRBJ1-5, the V gene TRBV5-5; D unclear. The V and J ends lost 4 bases and 5 bases respectively, with 13 bases between them. CDR1 is SGHKS and CDR2 is YYEKEE in the germline V gene (reference sequence). This CDR3 has 14 residues. The CDR3 spells CASSPTGTDQPQHF. CDR3 coding DNA: TGTGCCAGCAGCCCTACGGGTACGGATCAGCCCCAGCATTTT.

The J gene is TRBJ2-1, the V gene TRBV5-6, with 10 bases identical to TRBD1. Germline V CDR1 and CDR2: SGHDT, YYEEEE. The CDR3 extends over 14 amino acids. After removal of 5 bases from V and 6 bases from J, the junction contained 5 bases not matched to a gene. The chain's CDR3 is CASSWTGGPNEQFF. CDR3 DNA sequence: TGTGCCAGCAGTTGGACAGGGGGACCCAATGAGCAGTTCTTC.

The chain employs TRBV19 and TRBJ1-1; maybe TRBD1 (6 bases). CDR1 LNHDA and CDR2 SQIVND come from the germline V gene (reference sequence). V was shortened by 9 bases and J by 1 base, with 24 bases between the two germline ends. This CDR3 is 17 amino acids long. The CDR3 DNA follows: TGTGCCAGCGGAACAGGGATTACTCTACGCTCGAACACTGAAGCTTTCTTT. Amino acids: CASGTGITLRSNTEAFF. Drawing the rest from reference TRBV19 and TRBJ1-1, the complete variable domain is DGGITQSPKYLFRKEGQNVTLSCEQNLNHDAMYWYRQDPGQGLRLIYYSQIVNDFQKGDIAEGYSVSREKKESFPLTVTSAQKNPTAFYLCASGTGITLRSNTEAFFGQGTRLTVV.

In its sample, this clone was seen a few times. The chain carries TRBV6-1 and TRBJ1-5; 8 bases map to TRBD1. This CDR3 spans 15 amino acids. CDR1 is MNHNS and CDR2 is SASEGT in the germline V gene. V lost 6 bases and J lost 6; bases outside the gene matches: 10. The CDR3 DNA reads TGTGCCAGCAGAACGGACAGGACAGGGTTTCAGCCCCAGCATTTT. Its protein is CASRTDRTGFQPQHF.

This chain uses TRBV27 with TRBJ2-1; the D gene could be TRBD1 or TRBD2 (5 bases each). Trimming removed 8 bases from V and 0 bases from J, with 17 bases in between. The CDR3 has 16 amino acids. Germline CDR1 is MNHEY and CDR2 is SMNVEV (reference sequence). The CDR3 region is CASRWDARSSYNEQFF. The CDR3, as DNA: TGTGCCAGCCGATGGGACGCCCGAAGCTCCTACAATGAGCAGTTCTTC.

This clone qualifies as large. The J gene is TRBJ2-1, the V gene TRBV5-1; 9 bases are shared with TRBD1. The CDR3 length is 13 residues. Germline CDR1 reads SGHRS; CDR2 reads YFSETQ. V lost 5 bases and J lost 8; bases outside the gene matches: 5. The CDR3 DNA sequence: TGCGCCAGCAGAGATACAGGGGGCGATGAGCAGTTCTTC. This codes for CASRDTGGDEQFF.

The J gene is TRBJ1-1, the V gene TRBV5-6, with D uncertain. The V end was cut by 4 bases, the J end by 3 bases, with 7 bases between. Germline CDR1 SGHDT, CDR2 YYEEEE. This CDR3 contains 12 residues. This chain's CDR3 is CASSHKDTEAFF. In DNA form, the CDR3 reads TGTGCCAGCAGCCACAAGGACACTGAAGCTTTCTTT.

The chain carries TRBV5-1 and TRBJ2-7, with a weak D call TRBD2 (6 bases). This CDR3 region has 14 residues. CDR1 SGHRS and CDR2 YFSETQ come from the germline V gene. Trimming pared 0 bases from V and 0 bases from J, leaving 7 bases between. The CDR3 nucleotides read TGCGCCAGCAGCTTGGACGGGAGCTCCTACGAGCAGTACTTC. This gives the protein CASSLDGSSYEQYF.

This clone was detected only a few times. The chain recombines TRBV11-1 with TRBJ2-5, with D perhaps being TRBD1 or TRBD2 (5 bases each). The CDR3 is 14 amino acids. V was cut by 4 bases and J by 9 bases, with 18 bases left in between. CDR1 and CDR2 from the germline V gene are SGHAT and FQDESV (reference sequence). CDR3 residues: CASSSGTSPGPQYF. CDR3 DNA sequence: TGTGCCAGCAGCTCCGGGACCAGCCCAGGGCCCCAGTACTTC.

The gene calls are TRBV7-8 and TRBJ1-5; D remains unclear. Trimming left V 3 bases short and J 5 bases short, with 11 bases between. CDR3 length: 14 residues. CDR1 and CDR2 (germline): SGHVS, FQNEAQ. The CDR3 is CASSFSPMYQPQHF. CDR3 coding DNA: TGTGCCAGCAGCTTCTCCCCCATGTATCAGCCCCAGCATTTT.

The chain carries TRBV10-1 and TRBJ2-7, with D maybe TRBD2 (6 bases). Germline assignment: CDR1 WNHNN and CDR2 SYGVQD (reference sequence). V lost 2 bases to trimming and J lost 3 bases, with 11 bases between them. The CDR3 extends over 14 amino acids. The CDR3 loop reads CASSEAGRNYEQYF. CDR3 DNA sequence: TGCGCCAGCAGTGAGGCAGGGAGGAACTACGAGCAGTACTTC.

This clone was seen more than once but under ten times. V gene TRBV19 combines with J gene TRBJ1-1; D may be TRBD1 (6 bases). The CDR3 is 16 amino acids. Trimming stripped 3 bases from V and 4 bases from J, with 18 bases between. Per the germline V gene, CDR1 is LNHDA and CDR2 is SQIVND (reference sequence). The CDR3 region is CASSISHGGALTEAFF. CDR3 DNA: TGTGCCAGTAGTATCTCGCATGGGGGGGCTCTCACTGAAGCTTTCTTT.

The chain's CDR3 is CASSYRDRDHEQFF. The CDR3 DNA follows: TGTGCCAGCAGTTACCGGGACAGGGACCATGAGCAGTTCTTC. V is TRBV6-6 and J is TRBJ2-1; the match to TRBD1 covers 9 bases. Looked up from germline, CDR1 is MNHNY and CDR2 is SVGAGI (reference sequence). CDR3 length equals 14 residues. V shed 2 bases, J shed 8 bases, and the junction held 4 bases outside the gene matches.